This TCR beta chain is from a study of blood T cell repertoires in COVID-19. Study information: The United States, Italy and Spain were the sources of the acute and convalescent COVID-19 samples. Sources were T cells, B-cell-depleted T cells, or PBMCs; the material itself was cDNA or gDNA.

In the authors' methods: The authors estimated nucleated cell counts from reference gene primer amplification. Repertoires were generated with immunoSEQ multiplex PCR, while TCRdb's copy carries only in-frame clones and drops some. The V and J calls and clone size are taken from that table; D and trimming were inferred from the DNA. The profile covers around 63,000 clones, with roughly 90% appearing a single time and roughly 1.2% taken by the ten largest. V gave up 5 bases and J gave up 5 bases; unmatched junction bases: 11. Germline lookup yields CDR1 LGHDT and CDR2 YNNKEL (reference sequence). The CDR3 extends over 16 amino acids.

The origin of this receptor is a woman aged 55 to 70 with acute or convalescent COVID-19. The genes are TRBV3-1 (or the pseudogene TRBV3-2) and TRBJ2-5, with 10 bases that match TRBD2. The sequenced sample consisted of peripheral blood. CDR3 nucleotides: TGTGCCAGCAGCACGACTAGCGGGCTAACAGGGGAGACCCAGTACTTC. It yields the protein CASSTTSGLTGETQYF.